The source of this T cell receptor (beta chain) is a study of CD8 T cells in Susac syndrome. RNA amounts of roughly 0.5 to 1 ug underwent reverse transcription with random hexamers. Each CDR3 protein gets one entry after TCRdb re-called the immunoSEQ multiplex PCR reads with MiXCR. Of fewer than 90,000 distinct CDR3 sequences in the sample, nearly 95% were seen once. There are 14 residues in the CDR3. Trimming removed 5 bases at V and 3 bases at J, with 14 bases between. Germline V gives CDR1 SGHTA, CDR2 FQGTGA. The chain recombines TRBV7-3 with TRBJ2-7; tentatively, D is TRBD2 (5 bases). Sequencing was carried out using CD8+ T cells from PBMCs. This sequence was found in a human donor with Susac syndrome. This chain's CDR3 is CASSPKGSVYEQYF. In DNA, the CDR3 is TGTGCCAGCAGCCCCAAGGGTAGCGTCTACGAGCAGTACTTC. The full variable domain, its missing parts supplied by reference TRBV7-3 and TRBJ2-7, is GAGVSQTPSNKVTEKGKYVELRCDPISGHTALYWYRQSLGQGPEFLIYFQGTGAADDSGLPNDRFFAVRPEGSVSTLKIQRTERGDSAVYLCASSPKGSVYEQYFGPGTRLTVT.